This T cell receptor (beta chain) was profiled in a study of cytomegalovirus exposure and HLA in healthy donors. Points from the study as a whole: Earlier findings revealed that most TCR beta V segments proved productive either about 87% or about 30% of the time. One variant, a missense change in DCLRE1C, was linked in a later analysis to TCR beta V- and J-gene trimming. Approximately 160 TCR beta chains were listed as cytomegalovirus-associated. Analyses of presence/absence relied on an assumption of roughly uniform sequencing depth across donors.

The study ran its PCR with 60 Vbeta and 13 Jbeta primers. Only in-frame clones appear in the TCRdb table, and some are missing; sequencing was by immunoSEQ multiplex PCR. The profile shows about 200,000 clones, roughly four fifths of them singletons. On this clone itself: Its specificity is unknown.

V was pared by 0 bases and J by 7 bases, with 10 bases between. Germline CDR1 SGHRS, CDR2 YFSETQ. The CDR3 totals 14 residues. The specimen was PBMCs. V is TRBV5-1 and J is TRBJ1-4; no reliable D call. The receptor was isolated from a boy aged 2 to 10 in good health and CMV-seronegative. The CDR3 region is CASSLGSVTEKLFF. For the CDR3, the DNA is TGCGCCAGCAGCTTGGGGTCGGTTACTGAAAAACTGTTTTTT.